These 22 T cell receptor beta chains were all obtained from the same sample, sequenced in a study of T cell responses to AZD1222 COVID-19 vaccine. The method was immunoSEQ multiplex PCR; TCRdb's version includes in-frame clones alone and lacks a portion of them. The repertoire has some 120,000 clones, 88% of them found once; the top ten carry around 5%. The sample here was peripheral blood, taken on day 0 of AZD1222 vaccination. The receptor source for this set is an adult in good health.

The J gene is TRBJ2-3, the V gene TRBV11-2, with TRBD2 matching over 7 bases. J gave up 2 bases and V 5 bases, and 4 bases lay outside the gene matches. The CDR3 runs to 14 residues. The V gene's germline CDR1 is SGHAT and CDR2 FQNNGV. CDR3 in amino acids: CASSGLGTTDTQYF. As DNA, the CDR3 is TGTGCCAGCAGCGGACTAGGGACCACAGATACGCAGTATTTT.

V gene TRBV15 combines with J gene TRBJ2-5, with TRBD1 as a possible D gene (6 bases). The CDR3 loop spans 14 amino acids. The germline V gene has CDR1 LNHNV and CDR2 YYDKDF (reference sequence). Trimming left V 1 base short and J 1 base short, with 7 bases between. The CDR3 region is CATSRGTVQETQYF. The DNA for the CDR3 is TGTGCCACCAGCAGAGGGACAGTCCAAGAGACCCAGTACTTC. Full variable domain (remainder filled in from reference TRBV15 and TRBJ2-5): DAMVIQNPRYQVTQFGKPVTLSCSQTLNHNVMYWYQQKSSQAPKLLFHYYDKDFNNEADTPDNFQSRRPNTSFCFLDIRSPGLGDTAMYLCATSRGTVQETQYFGPGTRLLVL.

The CDR3 DNA reads as TGTGCCAGCAGCTTAGTGGTCGCTGAAGCTTTCTTT. Protein: CASSLVVAEAFF. The rearrangement uses TRBV7-9 and TRBJ1-1; D gene uncertain. V gave up 1 base and J gave up 6 bases, with 6 bases separating them. Germline-derived CDR1 and CDR2 are SEHNR and FQNEAQ (reference sequence). The CDR3 is 12 amino acids.

This clone has a single count. V is TRBV6-2 or TRBV6-3 and J is TRBJ1-2; a possible D gene is TRBD1 (6 bases). The CDR3 sequence is 14 residues long. CDR1 is MNHEY and CDR2 is SVGEGT in the germline V gene. V was clipped by 5 bases and J by 2 bases, with 12 bases between them. For the CDR3, the DNA is TGTGCCAGCAGTCCGACAGGATCGAACTATGGCTACACCTTC. It encodes CASSPTGSNYGYTF.

The chain recombines TRBV5-4 with TRBJ1-4; weak D call: TRBD1 (6 bases). Trimming stripped 4 bases from V and 7 bases from J, with 17 bases between. CDR1 is SGHNT, CDR2 YYREEE, per germline (reference sequence). The CDR3 has 15 amino acids. In nucleotides, the CDR3 is TGTGCCAGCAGCGTCGGGGGGGCGCTGGGTGAAAAACTGTTTTTT. Its protein product is CASSVGGALGEKLFF.

The rearrangement links TRBV5-1 to TRBJ1-2, with D perhaps matching TRBD1 (5 bases). Trimming pared 4 bases from V and 3 bases from J, leaving 13 bases between. The germline gives CDR1 SGHRS, CDR2 YFSETQ. This CDR3 has 14 amino acids. The CDR3 DNA is TGCGCCAGCAGCCCTACCGGGACTGACTATGGCTACACCTTC. This sequence encodes CASSPTGTDYGYTF.

This chain uses TRBV5-1 with TRBJ1-1; TRBD1 agrees at 7 bases. Germline values: CDR1 SGHRS, CDR2 YFSETQ. The CDR3 totals 14 residues. After removal of 0 bases from V and 4 bases from J, the junction contained 3 bases not matched to a gene. This CDR3 reads CASSLVSGGTEAFF. The DNA of the CDR3 is TGCGCCAGCAGCTTGGTCTCAGGGGGCACTGAAGCTTTCTTT. The full variable domain, with the rest looked up from reference TRBV5-1 and TRBJ1-1, is KAGVTQTPRYLIKTRGQQVTLSCSPISGHRSVSWYQQTPGQGLQFLFEYFSETQRNKGNFPGRFSGRQFSNSRSEMNVSTLELGDSALYLCASSLVSGGTEAFFGQGTRLTVV.

The genes are TRBV19 and TRBJ1-5; 8 positions match TRBD1. CDR1 is LNHDA and CDR2 is SQIVND in the germline V gene (reference sequence). The junction had 4 bases not matched to a gene; V was cut back by 4 bases and J by 2 bases. The CDR3 contains 15 residues. CDR3 residues: CASSSQGAGNQPQHF. In DNA, the CDR3 is TGTGCCAGTAGTAGCCAGGGGGCGGGCAATCAGCCCCAGCATTTT.

This chain uses TRBV20-1 with TRBJ2-7; 9 nucleotides agree with TRBD1. V was pared by 6 bases and J by 5 bases, with 2 bases of the junction left unmatched. CDR1 DFQATT and CDR2 SNEGSKA come from the germline V gene (reference sequence). CDR3 length equals 11 residues. This chain's CDR3 is CSAGQGDEQYF. The CDR3 DNA reads as TGCAGTGCGGGACAGGGAGACGAGCAGTACTTC.

The CDR3 coding sequence is TGCGCCAGCAGCCAAGAGTACAGGGAGGCCTATGGCTACACCTTC. Its translation is CASSQEYREAYGYTF. The V gene is TRBV4-3, the J gene TRBJ1-2; tentatively, D is TRBD1 (6 bases). Germline CDR1 is LGHNA and CDR2 is YSLEER. The CDR3 loop spans 15 amino acids. The V end lost 0 bases, the J end lost 4 bases, and 12 bases lay between the germline ends.

The chain recombines TRBV19 with TRBJ1-2; 7 nucleotides align to TRBD1. This CDR3 spans 15 amino acids. The V segment lost 2 bases and the J segment 2 bases; nucleotides outside the gene matches: 5. Germline assignment: CDR1 LNHDA and CDR2 SQIVND (reference sequence). The CDR3: CASSIISTGNYGYTF. The CDR3, as DNA: TGTGCCAGTAGTATAATTTCGACAGGGAACTATGGCTACACCTTC.

The chain joins TRBV12-5 to TRBJ2-1, with TRBD2 matching over 14 bases. Germline V CDR1 and CDR2: LGHNT, FRNRAP. V trimming: 4 bases; J trimming: 7 bases; junction bases outside the gene matches: 3. The CDR3 extends over 15 amino acids. In DNA, the CDR3 is TGTGCTAGTGGTTCGGGGACTAGCGGGGGTAATGAGCAGTTCTTC. It yields the protein CASGSGTSGGNEQFF.

The rearrangement links TRBV9 to TRBJ2-5, with TRBD2 identical over 8 bases. The length of the CDR3 is 14 residues. In germline, CDR1 is SGDLS, CDR2 YYNGEE. The V gene end was trimmed by 0 bases and the J gene end by 2 bases; junction bases not matched to a gene: 0. In nucleotides, the CDR3 is TGTGCCAGCAGCGTAGCGGGGGGGCAAGAGACCCAGTACTTC. Encoded protein: CASSVAGGQETQYF.

The chain has TRBV5-1 and TRBJ2-1; the D call may be TRBD1 or TRBD2 (5 bases each). Trimming removed 1 base from V and 3 bases from J, with 11 bases in between. This CDR3 has 15 residues. CDR1 and CDR2 (germline): SGHRS, YFSETQ. Here the CDR3 reads CASSLSGPNYNEQFF. The CDR3 DNA sequence: TGCGCCAGCAGCTTGTCGGGGCCTAACTACAATGAGCAGTTCTTC.

This clone occurred once. V and J are TRBV29-1 and TRBJ1-5; 8 bases are shared with TRBD1. Per germline, CDR1 SQVTM and CDR2 ANQGSEA. This CDR3 comprises 15 residues. V gave up 4 bases and J gave up 3 bases; unmatched junction bases: 8. CDR3 amino acids: CSVGGQGSDNQPQHF. The CDR3 DNA follows: TGCAGCGTTGGAGGACAGGGTAGTGACAATCAGCCCCAGCATTTT.

The chain joins TRBV3-1 (or the pseudogene TRBV3-2) to TRBJ2-7; D not resolved. This CDR3 has 14 residues. Germline V gene data show CDR1 as LGHDT and CDR2 as YNNKEL (reference sequence). The V end lost 3 bases, the J end lost 5 bases, and 14 bases lay between the germline ends. The CDR3 sequence: CASSHLNGPNEQYF. CDR3 nucleotides: TGTGCCAGCAGCCACTTGAATGGTCCCAACGAGCAGTACTTC.

The chain combines TRBV29-1 with TRBJ1-2; no definite D call. V dropped 2 bases and J dropped 3 bases, with 10 bases sitting between them. CDR1 and CDR2 (germline): SQVTM, ANQGSEA. The CDR3 is made up of 13 amino acids. CDR3 amino acids: CSVEPTQYYGYTF. The CDR3 DNA reads TGCAGCGTTGAACCAACTCAATACTATGGCTACACCTTC.

Concerning this clone: One end of the junction does not line up with germline, which may come from a read error. The V call is TRBV18, the J call TRBJ2-2; 9 bases match TRBD2. CDR1 and CDR2 (germline): KGHSH, LQKENI. The CDR3 consists of 17 residues. CDR3 protein: CASSSPGLATNNGELFF. CDR3 DNA sequence: TGTGCCAGCTCATCACCGGGACTAGCCACGAACAACGGGGAGCTGTTTTTT. Variable domain in full (rest from reference TRBV18 and TRBJ2-2): NAGVMQNPRHLVRRRGQEARLRCSPMKGHSHVYWYRQLPEEGLKFMVYLQKENIIDESGMPKERFSAEFPKEGPSILRIQQVVRGDSAAYFCASSSPGLATNNGELFFGEGSRLTVL.

The chain couples TRBV7-2 to TRBJ1-3, with D perhaps TRBD1 (5 bases). Trimming left V 0 bases short and J 9 bases short, with 15 bases between. Germline-derived CDR1 and CDR2 are SGHTA and FQGNSA. The CDR3 extends over 15 amino acids. CDR3 DNA sequence: TGTGCCAGCAGCTTAGCGCAGGGCGGGTTCGGCACCATATATTTT. Translated: CASSLAQGGFGTIYF.

The chain links TRBV5-5 to TRBJ2-2; D uncertain. CDR3 length equals 12 residues. The V end lost 2 bases, the J end lost 5 bases, and 4 bases lay between the germline ends. Germline lookup yields CDR1 SGHKS and CDR2 YYEKEE (reference sequence). The CDR3 DNA follows: TGTGCCAGCAGCTTATCGACCGGGGAGCTGTTTTTT. It translates to CASSLSTGELFF.

This chain connects TRBV28 to TRBJ1-6; maybe TRBD1 (6 bases). This CDR3 comprises 14 residues. Between the trimmed V and J ends, which lost 2 bases and 10 bases, there was a span of 12 bases. Germline V gene lookup returns CDR1 MDHEN and CDR2 SYDVKM. CDR3 nucleotides: TGTGCCAGCAGTTTAGCGGACAGAGCATCACCCCTCCACTTT. This encodes CASSLADRASPLHF. Together with reference TRBV28 and TRBJ1-6, the CDR3 gives the full variable domain: DVKVTQSSRYLVKRTGEKVFLECVQDMDHENMFWYRQDPGLGLRLIYFSYDVKMKEKGDIPEGYSVSREKKERFSLILESASTNQTSMYLCASSLADRASPLHFGNGTRLTVT.

CDR3 nucleotide sequence: TGCAGTGCCCAGGGCACCGGGGAGCTGTTTTTT. It yields the protein CSAQGTGELFF. J is TRBJ2-2 and V is TRBV20-1, with D possibly matching TRBD1 (5 bases). This CDR3 spans 11 amino acids. Trimming cost V 6 bases and J 4 bases, with 6 bases left between them. Germline V gene lookup returns CDR1 DFQATT and CDR2 SNEGSKA (reference sequence).